One and the same sample provided the 11 T cell receptor beta chains below, sequenced in a study of control samples from healthy donors and cancer patients. Libraries were prepared by immunoSEQ multiplex PCR; TCRdb keeps only in-frame clonotypes and omits some of them. The table has approximately 100,000 clones, around 90% seen once. The sequenced material came from blood. The receptor source for this set is a man under 40 in good health.

J is TRBJ2-1 and V is TRBV5-1, with unresolved D. Germline V gives CDR1 SGHRS, CDR2 YFSETQ. V dropped 0 bases and J dropped 0 bases, with 19 bases sitting between them. CDR3 length equals 19 residues. CDR3 bases: TGCGCCAGCAGCTTGGTGGGATGGTGGATGGCAGGCTCCTACAATGAGCAGTTCTTC. It codes for CASSLVGWWMAGSYNEQFF.

The V gene is TRBV30, the J gene TRBJ1-4; 8 nucleotides match TRBD1. J lost 8 bases, V lost 1 base, and 0 bases had no gene match. The length of the CDR3 is 12 residues. Germline CDR1 and CDR2: GTSNPN and SVGIG (reference sequence). The CDR3: CAWSDRGEKLFF. The CDR3 coding sequence is TGTGCCTGGAGTGACAGGGGGGAAAAACTGTTTTTT.

The genes are TRBV9 and TRBJ2-1; 7 bases agree with TRBD2. The CDR3 extends over 15 amino acids. J was trimmed by 6 bases and V by 5 bases; bases with no gene match: 11. The germline gives CDR1 SGDLS, CDR2 YYNGEE. The CDR3 nucleotides read TGTGCCAGCAGGTCCCTGGGGGAGGGCCCCAATGAGCAGTTCTTC. Translating it yields CASRSLGEGPNEQFF. Based on the CDR3 plus reference TRBV9 and TRBJ2-1, the full variable domain is DSGVTQTPKHLITATGQRVTLRCSPRSGDLSVYWYQQSLDQGLQFLIQYYNGEERAKGNILERFSAQQFPDLHSELNLSSLELGDSALYFCASRSLGEGPNEQFFGPGTRLTVL.

The genes are TRBV5-1 and TRBJ2-2; tentative D call: TRBD1 (6 bases). Germline assignment: CDR1 SGHRS and CDR2 YFSETQ. The CDR3 contains 14 residues. Trimming took 4 bases from V and 3 from J, leaving 10 bases between them. The CDR3 region has the DNA TGCGCCAGCAGCCAGGGGTCCTACACCGGGGAGCTGTTTTTT. It specifies CASSQGSYTGELFF.

Details on this clone: The junction does not match germline at one end; this may be a read error. The rearrangement uses TRBV11-3 and TRBJ2-7; TRBD2 is a possible D gene (5 bases). CDR3 length equals 16 residues. CDR1 is SGHNT, CDR2 YENEEA, per germline. CDR3 region: CASSSPWSDPDYEQCF. The CDR3 region has the DNA TGTGCCAGCAGCTCCCCATGGTCAGATCCTGACTACGAGCAGTGCTTC.

The chain employs TRBV27 and TRBJ1-1; D unresolved. Per the germline V gene, CDR1 is MNHEY and CDR2 is SMNVEV (reference sequence). The V end was cut by 5 bases, the J end by 1 base, with 14 bases between. CDR3 size: 15 residues. The CDR3 bases are TGTGCCAGCAGTCCCCCGACCCGAGGGAACACTGAAGCTTTCTTT. Translating it yields CASSPPTRGNTEAFF.

The V call is TRBV4-1, the J call TRBJ1-2; D gene ambiguous. The CDR3 contains 12 residues. Per germline, CDR1 MGHRA and CDR2 YSYEKL. V shed 1 base and J shed 8 bases, with 8 bases lying between them. DNA of the CDR3: TGCGCCAGCAGCCAAGGACCCGACGGCTACACCTTC. Protein: CASSQGPDGYTF.

The V and J genes are TRBV27 and TRBJ1-2, with D possibly TRBD1 on 5 matching bases. V shed 0 bases and J shed 4 bases, with 15 bases lying between them. CDR1 is MNHEY and CDR2 is SMNVEV in the germline V gene (reference sequence). The CDR3 runs 16 residues. The CDR3, as DNA: TGTGCCAGCAGTTTATCCCTCGTCGGGGGGATCTATGGCTACACCTTC. Translation: CASSLSLVGGIYGYTF.

J is TRBJ1-4 and V is TRBV19, with 7 bases identical to TRBD1. Germline V gene data show CDR1 as LNHDA and CDR2 as SQIVND (reference sequence). V lost 4 bases to trimming and J lost 0 bases; unmatched junction nucleotides: 5. The CDR3 is 16 residues long. The CDR3 loop is CASSRGTGATNEKLFF. The DNA of the CDR3 is TGTGCCAGTAGTAGGGGCACAGGGGCAACTAATGAAAAACTGTTTTTT.

The J gene is TRBJ1-2, the V gene TRBV5-6, with D uncertain. The germline CDR1 and CDR2 sequences are SGHDT and YYEEEE. V lost 1 base and J 4 bases, leaving 8 bases between the germline ends. The CDR3 contains 13 residues. CDR3 residues: CASSLISLYGYTF. In nucleotides, the CDR3 is TGTGCCAGCAGCTTGATCTCTCTCTATGGCTACACCTTC.

The chain employs TRBV3-1 (or the pseudogene TRBV3-2) and TRBJ1-1; D is perhaps TRBD1 (5 bases). V lost 6 bases and J 6 bases, leaving 14 bases between the germline ends. The CDR3 is 13 amino acids. Germline CDR1 is LGHDT and CDR2 is YNNKEL (reference sequence). The CDR3: CASSATGGAEAFF. The CDR3 DNA is TGTGCCAGCAGTGCCACTGGGGGTGCTGAAGCTTTCTTT.